Listed here are 14 T cell receptor beta chains from one sample, sequenced in a study of T cells after yellow fever vaccination. TCRdb processed the 5' RACE reads anew with MiXCR; each CDR3 protein has one entry. The sample has hundreds of thousands of distinct CDR3 sequences, approximately 13% seen once. The sample here was PBMCs, taken on the day of the yellow fever booster vaccination. The receptors shown here come from a man aged 25-40 years who received the YFV17D yellow fever vaccine.

The gene calls are TRBV15 and TRBJ2-3; D might be TRBD1 (6 bases). The length of the CDR3 is 13 residues. The V gene's germline CDR1 is LNHNV and CDR2 YYDKDF (reference sequence). V was cut by 2 bases and J by 4 bases, with 7 bases left in between. The CDR3 nucleotides are TGTGCCACCAGCAGAACAGGGCCAGATACGCAGTATTTT. Translating gives CATSRTGPDTQYF.

This clonotype was detected only a few times. The DNA of the CDR3 is TGTGCCAGCAGTTTATCCGGGGGAGGAATAGATACGCAGTATTTT. Translated, it gives CASSLSGGGIDTQYF. This chain links TRBV27 with TRBJ2-3; D might be TRBD2 (6 bases). Trimming stripped 0 bases from V and 5 bases from J, with 12 bases between. The CDR3 spans 15 residues. CDR1 and CDR2 from the germline V gene are MNHEY and SMNVEV (reference sequence).

Note on this clonotype: A much larger clone differs by one base, so this may be a read error. CDR3 sequence (DNA): TGTGCCAGCAGCATGAACACTGAAGCTTTCTTT. This gives the protein CASSMNTEAFF. V gene TRBV5-8 combines with J gene TRBJ1-1; D unresolved. V was trimmed by 4 bases and J by 0 bases, leaving 1 base between them. The CDR3 is 11 amino acids. The germline V gene has CDR1 SGHTS and CDR2 YDEGEE.

In this sample, this clonotype turned up many times. The rearrangement joins TRBV7-2 to TRBJ2-7; no firm D call. Germline V gene sequence: CDR1 SGHTA, CDR2 FQGNSA. The CDR3 has 13 residues. V was clipped by 1 base and J by 3 bases, with 7 bases between them. The CDR3 sequence is CASSLGELYEQYF. DNA of the CDR3: TGTGCCAGCAGCTTAGGAGAGCTCTACGAGCAGTACTTC.

This clonotype came up a few times. The rearrangement uses TRBV7-2 and TRBJ2-3, with TRBD2 matching over 10 bases. Germline V gene data show CDR1 as SGHTA and CDR2 as FQGNSA. The CDR3 totals 15 residues. V shed 5 bases, J shed 2 bases, and the junction held 4 bases outside the gene matches. CDR3 sequence (DNA): TGTGCCAGCAGCGTGACTAGCGGGTTCACAGATACGCAGTATTTT. This sequence encodes CASSVTSGFTDTQYF. The whole variable domain, remainder taken from reference TRBV7-2 and TRBJ2-3, is GAGVSQSPSNKVTEKGKDVELRCDPISGHTALYWYRQSLGQGLEFLIYFQGNSAPDKSGLPSDRFSAERTGGSVSTLTIQRTQQEDSAVYLCASSVTSGFTDTQYFGPGTRLTVL.

This chain connects TRBV5-6 to TRBJ1-3, with 9 bases identical to TRBD1. This CDR3 region has 13 residues. Germline CDR1 is SGHDT and CDR2 is YYEEEE. V was pared by 4 bases and J by 7 bases, with 3 bases of the junction left unmatched. This CDR3 reads CASSVGQGNTIYF. The DNA for the CDR3 is TGTGCCAGCAGCGTCGGACAGGGGAACACCATATATTTT.

This clonotype was detected a few times. The chain uses TRBV6-1 and TRBJ2-5, with D perhaps matching TRBD1 or TRBD2 (5 bases each). CDR3 length equals 16 residues. V was pared by 7 bases and J by 1 base, with 19 bases between. Germline lookup yields CDR1 MNHNS and CDR2 SASEGT. The CDR3 DNA sequence: TGTGCCAGCACCCCTGGCCTTCGGGGCGGCCAAGAGACCCAGTACTTC. Protein product: CASTPGLRGGQETQYF.

The rearrangement links TRBV7-3 to TRBJ1-1, with TRBD1 as a possible D gene (5 bases). V lost 5 bases and J lost 6, with 16 bases in between. The CDR3 is 14 residues long. Per the germline V gene, CDR1 is SGHTA and CDR2 is FQGTGA. CDR3 sequence: CASSRSPGLSEAFF. CDR3 DNA: TGTGCCAGCAGCCGTTCCCCAGGGTTATCTGAAGCTTTCTTT.

This clonotype was counted only a few times. In DNA, the CDR3 is TGTGCCAGCAGCCAAGGCCCCTGGATACCGGATACGCAGTATTTT. The encoded protein is CASSQGPWIPDTQYF. V gene TRBV14 combines with J gene TRBJ2-3; D gene ambiguous. CDR3 size: 15 residues. CDR1 is SGHDN and CDR2 is FVKESK in the germline V gene. Trimming stripped 1 base from V and 6 bases from J, with 14 bases between.

This chain joins TRBV6-1 and TRBJ2-7, with a tentative D call TRBD1 (6 bases). This CDR3 comprises 15 residues. In germline, CDR1 is MNHNS, CDR2 SASEGT. V lost 0 bases and J 1 base, leaving 10 bases between the germline ends. The CDR3 loop reads CASSEAFGQSYEQYF. The CDR3 DNA reads TGTGCCAGCAGTGAAGCATTTGGACAGTCCTACGAGCAGTACTTC.

The rearrangement uses TRBV7-6 and TRBJ2-5; D is unclear. The germline CDR1 and CDR2 sequences are SGHVS and FNYEAQ. Deletions cut 5 bases from V and 6 bases from J, with 19 bases between. The CDR3 sequence is 15 residues long. The CDR3 DNA follows: TGTGCCAGCAGCCCTTTGTGGAATGCGGATAAGACCCAGTACTTC. It yields the protein CASSPLWNADKTQYF.

In its sample, this clonotype was seen many times. V gene TRBV6-2 or TRBV6-3 combines with J gene TRBJ2-2; D unresolved. The CDR3 runs to 11 residues. Germline CDR1 MNHEY, CDR2 SVGEGT. V was pared by 3 bases and J by 6 bases, with 2 bases between. The CDR3, as DNA: TGTGCCAGCAGTTATCCCGGGGAGCTGTTTTTT. Protein: CASSYPGELFF.

This clonotype was seen more than once but under ten times. V is TRBV14 and J is TRBJ2-3; 14 nucleotides match TRBD2. J gave up 4 bases and V 0 bases, and 6 bases lay outside the gene matches. Germline lookup yields CDR1 SGHDN and CDR2 FVKESK. The CDR3 totals 18 residues. CDR3 bases: TGTGCCAGCAGCCAAGATGGGGGACTAGCGGGAGTAGCAGATACGCAGTATTTT. This gives the protein CASSQDGGLAGVADTQYF.

This clonotype has a count of ten or more. The chain joins TRBV15 to TRBJ2-1, with D uncertain. This CDR3 has 12 amino acids. In germline, CDR1 is LNHNV, CDR2 YYDKDF (reference sequence). V was shortened by 1 base and J by 8 bases, with 6 bases between the two germline ends. DNA for the CDR3: TGTGCCACCAGCAGAGTATCGGATGAGCAGTTCTTC. This translates into CATSRVSDEQFF.